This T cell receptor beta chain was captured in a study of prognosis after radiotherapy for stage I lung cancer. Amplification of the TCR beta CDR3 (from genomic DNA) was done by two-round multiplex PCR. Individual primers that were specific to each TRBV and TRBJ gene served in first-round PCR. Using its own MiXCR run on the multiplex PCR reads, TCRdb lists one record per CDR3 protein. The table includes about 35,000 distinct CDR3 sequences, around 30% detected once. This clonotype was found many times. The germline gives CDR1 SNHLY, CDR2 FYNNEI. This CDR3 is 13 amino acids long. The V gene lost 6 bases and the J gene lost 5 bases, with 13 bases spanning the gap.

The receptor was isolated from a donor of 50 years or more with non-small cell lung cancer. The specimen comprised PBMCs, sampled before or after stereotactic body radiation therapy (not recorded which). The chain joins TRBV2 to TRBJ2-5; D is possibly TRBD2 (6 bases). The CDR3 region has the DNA TGTGCCAGCAGGGCTAGCGCGGGGGAGACCCAGTACTTC. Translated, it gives CASRASAGETQYF.